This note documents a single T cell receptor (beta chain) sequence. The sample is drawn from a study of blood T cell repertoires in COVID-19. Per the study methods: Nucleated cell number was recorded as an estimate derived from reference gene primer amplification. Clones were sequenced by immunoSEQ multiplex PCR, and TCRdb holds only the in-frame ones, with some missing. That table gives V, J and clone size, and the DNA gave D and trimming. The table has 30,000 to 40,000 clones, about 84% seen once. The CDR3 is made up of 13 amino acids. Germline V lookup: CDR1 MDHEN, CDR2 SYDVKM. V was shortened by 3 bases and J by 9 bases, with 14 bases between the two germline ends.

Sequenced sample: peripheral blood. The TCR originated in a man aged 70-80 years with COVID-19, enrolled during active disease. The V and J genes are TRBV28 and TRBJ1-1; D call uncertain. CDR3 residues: CASSLETGRKAFF. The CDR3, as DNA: TGTGCCAGCAGTTTGGAGACTGGTAGGAAAGCTTTCTTT.